A single sample gave rise to the 22 T cell receptor beta chains below, sequenced in a study of blood T cell repertoires in COVID-19. Only in-frame clones appear in the TCRdb table, and some are missing; sequencing was by immunoSEQ multiplex PCR. The sample yields about 350,000 clones, around 86% seen once. The specimen was peripheral blood. The receptors were sampled from a woman aged 45-60 years with COVID-19, enrolled during active disease.

The sample holds a few counts of this clone. The gene calls are TRBV28 and TRBJ2-1, with 8 bases that match TRBD2. This CDR3 has 15 amino acids. Germline V lookup: CDR1 MDHEN, CDR2 SYDVKM. V was pared by 4 bases and J by 10 bases, with 12 bases of the junction left unmatched. The CDR3 DNA reads as TGTGCCAGCAGTTCTCCGGGGGGGGCTAGGATCGAGCAGTTCTTC. It translates to CASSSPGGARIEQFF.

As concerns this clone: A junction end diverges from the germline sequence, so it may reflect a read error. Other DNA sequences in this sample translate to the same CDR3. The chain has TRBV5-8 and TRBJ1-4; possibly TRBD1 for D (5 bases). CDR1 SGHTS and CDR2 YDEGEE come from the germline V gene. The CDR3 has 16 residues. CDR3 DNA: TGTGCCAGTAGCTTGGGTCAGGGTATAAGATATGAAAAACTGTTTTTT. This sequence encodes CASSLGQGIRYEKLFF.

J is TRBJ2-1 and V is TRBV18; 10 bases are shared with TRBD1. The germline V gene has CDR1 KGHSH and CDR2 LQKENI. There are 14 residues in the CDR3. V was clipped by 5 bases and J by 5 bases; unmatched bases: 3. CDR3: CASSVGQGNNEQFF. CDR3 DNA: TGTGCCAGCTCAGTGGGACAGGGGAACAATGAGCAGTTCTTC.

In its sample, this clone was seen a few times. V is TRBV28 and J is TRBJ1-4; 9 bases fit TRBD1. The length of the CDR3 is 17 residues. Germline CDR1 reads MDHEN; CDR2 reads SYDVKM. V lost 3 bases to trimming and J lost 9 bases; unmatched junction nucleotides: 14. The CDR3 reads CASSLWSPGQGAKKLFF. The CDR3 nucleotides are TGTGCCAGCAGTTTGTGGAGCCCGGGACAGGGTGCAAAAAAACTGTTTTTT.

This chain links TRBV19 with TRBJ1-5; D remains unclear. The germline gives CDR1 LNHDA, CDR2 SQIVND (reference sequence). This CDR3 is built from 15 residues. V was clipped by 0 bases and J by 0 bases, with 6 bases between them. For the CDR3, the DNA is TGTGCCAGTAGTATAGAGTTCTTTAGCAATCAGCCCCAGCATTTT. Translation: CASSIEFFSNQPQHF.

The genes are TRBV7-2 and TRBJ2-5; D uncertain. The CDR3 contains 12 residues. The V end lost 7 bases, the J end lost 7 bases, and 13 bases lay between the germline ends. Germline V gene data show CDR1 as SGHTA and CDR2 as FQGNSA. CDR3 sequence (DNA): TGTGCCAGCACCTCAGTCGATCGGACCCAGTACTTC. Its translation: CASTSVDRTQYF.

This clone was detected only once. Other DNA sequences from this sample encode an identical CDR3 as well. This sequence joins TRBV5-4 and TRBJ1-1; tentatively, D is TRBD1 (6 bases). The CDR3 sequence is 14 residues long. Germline loops: CDR1 SGHNT, CDR2 YYREEE (reference sequence). V lost 2 bases, J lost 0 bases, and 8 bases lay in between. As DNA, the CDR3 is TGTGCCAGCAGCTTAGGACAGATGAACACTGAAGCTTTCTTT. Translated: CASSLGQMNTEAFF.

This chain uses TRBV6-5 with TRBJ1-2, with D perhaps matching TRBD1 (5 bases). CDR3 length: 11 amino acids. Deletions cut 5 bases from V and 9 bases from J, with 10 bases between. Germline V lookup: CDR1 MNHEY, CDR2 SVGAGI. The DNA for the CDR3 is TGTGCCAGCAGTAGACAGTTTAGCTACACCTTC. Residues: CASSRQFSYTF.

The chain uses TRBV7-8 and TRBJ2-6; D is possibly TRBD2 (6 bases). Trimming cost V 5 bases and J 2 bases, with 16 bases left between them. The length of the CDR3 is 17 residues. Germline assignment: CDR1 SGHVS and CDR2 FQNEAQ. CDR3 loop: CASSKPTEGAGANVLTF. CDR3 coding DNA: TGTGCCAGCAGCAAACCTACGGAGGGCGCTGGGGCCAACGTCCTGACTTTC.

The rearrangement joins TRBV7-3 to TRBJ2-1; D is perhaps TRBD2 (6 bases). The CDR3 sequence is 18 residues long. Germline values: CDR1 SGHTA, CDR2 FQGTGA. Trimming removed 4 bases from V and 7 bases from J, with 26 bases in between. The CDR3 bases are TGTGCCAGCAGCTCCCGTCCCGGGACTCCAGGCTCCAAAAATGAGCAGTTCTTC. Translating gives CASSSRPGTPGSKNEQFF.

The chain couples TRBV15 to TRBJ1-3, with D perhaps TRBD1 (5 bases). V gave up 2 bases and J gave up 1 base, with 12 bases separating them. The CDR3 runs to 16 residues. Germline V gene data show CDR1 as LNHNV and CDR2 as YYDKDF (reference sequence). CDR3 residues: CATSRQGLLSGNTIYF. In DNA, the CDR3 is TGTGCCACCAGCAGACAGGGTCTATTGTCTGGAAACACCATATATTTT.

The chain joins TRBV6-1 to TRBJ2-7, with TRBD1 matching 7 bases. This CDR3 comprises 16 residues. V shed 4 bases, J shed 3 bases, and the junction held 12 bases outside the gene matches. Germline loops: CDR1 MNHNS, CDR2 SASEGT. CDR3 in amino acids: CASSAPTGTGDYEQYF. In nucleotides, the CDR3 is TGTGCCAGCAGTGCACCAACTGGCACAGGGGACTACGAGCAGTACTTC.

The V gene is TRBV12-2, the J gene TRBJ2-1; whether TRBD2, the table's D call, matches the DNA was not checked. TRBV12-2 has pseudogene status. This CDR3 contains 19 residues. Written as DNA, the CDR3 is TGTGCAAGTCGCTCCAACCGGGATCAGCGGGAGGAGGATTTTGGTGAGCAGTTCTTC. Translated: CASRSNRDQREEDFGEQFF.

This chain's CDR3 is CSVILTGSSTDTQYF. In DNA form, the CDR3 reads TGCAGCGTTATCTTAACAGGGAGTAGCACAGATACGCAGTATTTT. The chain couples TRBV29-1 to TRBJ2-3; possible D gene TRBD1, 6 bases. Between the trimmed V and J ends, which lost 5 bases and 0 bases, there was a span of 15 bases. Germline CDR1 and CDR2: SQVTM and ANQGSEA. The CDR3 consists of 15 residues.

V usage is TRBV30 and J usage is TRBJ1-6, with a possible D match to TRBD1 (5 bases). This CDR3 has 15 amino acids. V dropped 0 bases and J dropped 11 bases, with 17 bases sitting between them. Germline assignment: CDR1 GTSNPN and CDR2 SVGIG (reference sequence). CDR3 sequence: CAWSVQPRGTPPLHF. The CDR3 DNA is TGTGCCTGGAGTGTACAGCCCCGGGGGACTCCACCCCTCCACTTT.

The chain is built from TRBV6-2 or TRBV6-3 and TRBJ2-7; TRBD1 matches at 9 bases. CDR1 is MNHEY and CDR2 is SVGEGT in the germline V gene. The CDR3 consists of 16 residues. The V segment lost 0 bases and the J segment 7 bases; nucleotides outside the gene matches: 10. The CDR3 spells CASSYSPPGQGREQYF. The CDR3 coding sequence is TGTGCCAGCAGTTACTCGCCCCCCGGACAGGGGAGAGAGCAGTACTTC.

This chain links TRBV7-2 with TRBJ2-3, with D uncertain. Trimming took 4 bases from V and 0 from J, leaving 14 bases between them. The CDR3 has 16 residues. Per the germline V gene, CDR1 is SGHTA and CDR2 is FQGNSA. CDR3 nucleotides: TGTGCCAGCAGCTATAATGGCGGAGCTAGCACAGATACGCAGTATTTT. Translated: CASSYNGGASTDTQYF.

This clone was found a few times. This rearrangement joins TRBV10-1 to TRBJ1-1; D remains ambiguous. Germline V gives CDR1 WNHNN, CDR2 SYGVQD (reference sequence). The CDR3 runs 14 residues. V was pared by 1 base and J by 7 bases, with 13 bases between. The CDR3 protein is CASSEYREGGEAFF. CDR3 bases: TGCGCCAGCAGTGAGTATAGGGAAGGAGGTGAAGCTTTCTTT.

The chain combines TRBV7-2 with TRBJ1-5; D is perhaps TRBD1 (5 bases). The germline CDR1 and CDR2 sequences are SGHTA and FQGNSA. Deletions cut 2 bases from V and 5 bases from J, with 10 bases between. There are 14 residues in the CDR3. The DNA of the CDR3 is TGTGCCAGCAGCTTACAGGGAGGGGATCAGCCCCAGCATTTT. Its translation: CASSLQGGDQPQHF.

The rearrangement uses TRBV28 and TRBJ1-4, with TRBD1 as a possible D gene (6 bases). CDR3 length: 15 residues. Trimming removed 4 bases from V and 7 bases from J, with 16 bases in between. Germline V gives CDR1 MDHEN, CDR2 SYDVKM. This CDR3 is CASSYLQGTREKLFF. CDR3 DNA: TGTGCCAGCAGTTACCTACAGGGCACTCGTGAAAAACTGTTTTTT.

This rearrangement joins TRBV4-1 to TRBJ2-3, with a possible D match to TRBD1 (5 bases). The CDR3 is 15 amino acids. Trimming removed 0 bases from V and 7 bases from J, with 14 bases in between. In germline, CDR1 is MGHRA, CDR2 YSYEKL. The CDR3 DNA sequence: TGCGCCAGCAGCCAAGATTTTACAGGCACTTATACGCAGTATTTT. As protein: CASSQDFTGTYTQYF.

This clone showed up just a few times. The chain combines TRBV6-4 with TRBJ2-1; the match to TRBD2 covers 9 bases. V dropped 6 bases and J dropped 4; count of bases not matched to a gene: 7. CDR1 MRHNA and CDR2 SNTAGT come from the germline V gene. The CDR3 sequence is 15 residues long. The CDR3 coding sequence is TGTGCCAGCAGCGCCCTAGCGGGAAGTTACAATGAGCAGTTCTTC. Encoded protein: CASSALAGSYNEQFF.